This section outlines one T cell receptor beta chain sequence together with its context. Its antigen is unknown. The data derive from a study of cytomegalovirus exposure and HLA in healthy donors. Deletions cut 0 bases from V and 5 bases from J, with 10 bases between. Germline V lookup: CDR1 MNHNS, CDR2 SASEGT. CDR3 length: 14 amino acids. Primers: 60 Vbeta forward and 13 Jbeta reverse. Libraries were prepared by immunoSEQ multiplex PCR; TCRdb keeps only in-frame clonotypes and omits some of them. The sample lists more than 140,000 clones; 60% to 80% were seen once. Whole-study findings and limits: Among TCR sequences, most were rare, though some public TCRs appeared in many donors. Per published reports, the classifier diagnosed cytomegalovirus status with high specificity and sensitivity. A later look showed TCR association rates differing by HLA locus, highest for DRB1 and lowest for HLA-C. Associated with cytomegalovirus, according to the listing, were 150 to 200 TCR beta chains.

The sample consisted of PBMCs. J is TRBJ1-2 and V is TRBV6-1, with D maybe TRBD1 (5 bases). The source is a male donor in good health and CMV-seronegative. The CDR3 sequence: CASSEAGRSYGYTF. The CDR3 DNA reads TGTGCCAGCAGTGAAGCGGGGCGGAGTTATGGCTACACCTTC.